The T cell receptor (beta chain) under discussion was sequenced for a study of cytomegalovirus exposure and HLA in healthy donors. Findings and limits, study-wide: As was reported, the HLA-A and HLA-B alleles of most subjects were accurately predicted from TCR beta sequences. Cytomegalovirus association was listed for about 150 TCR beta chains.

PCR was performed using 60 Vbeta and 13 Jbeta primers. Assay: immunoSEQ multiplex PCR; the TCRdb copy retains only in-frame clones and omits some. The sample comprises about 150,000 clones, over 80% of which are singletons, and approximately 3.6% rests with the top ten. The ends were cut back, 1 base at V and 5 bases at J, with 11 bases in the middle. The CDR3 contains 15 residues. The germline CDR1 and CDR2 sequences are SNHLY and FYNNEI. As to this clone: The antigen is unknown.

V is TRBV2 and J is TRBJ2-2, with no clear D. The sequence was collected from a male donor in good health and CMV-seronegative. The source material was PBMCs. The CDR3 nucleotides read TGTGCCAGCAGTGAAGAATCGCTAACTACCGGGGAGCTGTTTTTT. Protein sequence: CASSEESLTTGELFF.